The 28 T cell receptor beta chains reported below all come from one sample, sequenced in a study of CD8+ T cells in alopecia areata. This sample's treatment: oral pan-JAK inhibitor, 5-10 mg twice daily. Sequencing templates came from extracted RNA that was reverse transcribed into cDNA. Assay: immunoSEQ multiplex PCR; the TCRdb copy retains only in-frame clones and omits some. The sample lists 210,000 or so clones, roughly 66% occurring once. Sequences were derived from CD4+ T cells sorted from blood, sampled between weeks 43 and 45, from a patient treated with tofacitinib. These TCRs come from a human donor with alopecia areata.

This clone was picked up one time. The chain is built from TRBV29-1 and TRBJ1-1; 7 nucleotides line up with TRBD1. V gave up 6 bases and J gave up 3 bases; unmatched junction bases: 4. The CDR3 covers 12 residues. Germline V CDR1 and CDR2: SQVTM, ANQGSEA. The CDR3 region has the DNA TGCAGCGTAGACAGGGTTGACACTGAAGCTTTCTTT. It translates to CSVDRVDTEAFF. Drawing the rest from reference TRBV29-1 and TRBJ1-1, the complete variable domain is SAVISQKPSRDICQRGTSLTIQCQVDSQVTMMFWYRQQPGQSLTLIATANQGSEATYESGFVIDKFPISRPNLTFSTLTVSNMSPEDSSIYLCSVDRVDTEAFFGQGTRLTVV.

This chain connects TRBV4-3 to TRBJ1-1, with TRBD1 matching 7 bases. This CDR3 is 14 amino acids long. V gave up 4 bases and J gave up 7 bases; unmatched junction bases: 9. Germline assignment: CDR1 LGHNA and CDR2 YSLEER. The CDR3 region is CASSLVQGRSEAFF. DNA of the CDR3: TGCGCCAGCAGCCTAGTACAGGGGAGGAGTGAAGCTTTCTTT.

The chain has TRBV10-2 and TRBJ1-5; no clear D gene. Germline loops: CDR1 WSHSY, CDR2 SAAADI. The CDR3 loop spans 14 amino acids. With 5 bases removed from V and 0 bases from J, the gap between germline ends came to 8 bases. DNA of the CDR3: TGCGCCAGCAGTCCGACCTATAGCAATCAGCCCCAGCATTTT. Protein: CASSPTYSNQPQHF.

As concerns this clone: Distinct nucleotide sequences in the sample also encode this CDR3. The V call is TRBV5-6, the J call TRBJ1-5; D gene unclear. CDR3 size: 14 residues. V was shortened by 2 bases and J by 0 bases, with 6 bases between the two germline ends. The V gene's germline CDR1 is SGHDT and CDR2 YYEEEE. The chain's CDR3 is CASSLGNSNQPQHF. The CDR3 bases are TGTGCCAGCAGCTTAGGGAATAGCAATCAGCCCCAGCATTTT.

The V call is TRBV29-1, the J call TRBJ1-1; a possible D gene is TRBD1 (5 bases). V dropped 8 bases and J dropped 4 bases, with 14 bases sitting between them. The CDR3 is made up of 12 amino acids. From germline, CDR1 is SQVTM and CDR2 ANQGSEA. DNA for the CDR3: TGCAGCTATAGTCATGGGGGCACTGAAGCTTTCTTT. This translates into CSYSHGGTEAFF. Full variable domain (rest looked up from reference TRBV29-1 and TRBJ1-1): SAVISQKPSRDICQRGTSLTIQCQVDSQVTMMFWYRQQPGQSLTLIATANQGSEATYESGFVIDKFPISRPNLTFSTLTVSNMSPEDSSIYLCSYSHGGTEAFFGQGTRLTVV.

The J gene is TRBJ2-3, the V gene TRBV7-2, with TRBD2 matching 8 bases. Germline CDR1 is SGHTA and CDR2 is FQGNSA. This CDR3 comprises 17 residues. Trimming cost V 5 bases and J 2 bases; bases outside gene matches: 12. DNA for the CDR3: TGTGCCAGCAGCCCCTCCTTGGCGGGGGGCCTCACAGATACGCAGTATTTT. It yields the protein CASSPSLAGGLTDTQYF.

Points on this clone: Within the sample, other DNA sequences also encode this same CDR3. The CDR3: CSVVSSYNEQFF. In nucleotides, the CDR3 is TGCAGCGTTGTATCGTCCTACAATGAGCAGTTCTTC. The genes are TRBV29-1 and TRBJ2-1; D gene uncertain. Trimming took off 4 bases at V and 1 base at J, with 5 bases between the two ends. This CDR3 comprises 12 residues. Germline CDR1 is SQVTM and CDR2 is ANQGSEA.

Remarks on this clone: Additional DNA sequences in this sample encode the identical CDR3. The rearrangement uses TRBV7-2 and TRBJ1-2, with no clear D. Germline-derived CDR1 and CDR2 are SGHTA and FQGNSA. This CDR3 comprises 12 residues. Trimming stripped 1 base from V and 4 bases from J, with 4 bases between. The CDR3 protein is CASSLVSYGYTF. DNA for the CDR3: TGTGCCAGCAGCTTAGTCAGCTATGGCTACACCTTC.

The gene calls are TRBV29-1 and TRBJ1-1; maybe TRBD1 (6 bases). From germline, CDR1 is SQVTM and CDR2 ANQGSEA. Between the trimmed V and J ends, which lost 5 bases and 5 bases, there was a span of 15 bases. The CDR3 totals 13 residues. DNA of the CDR3: TGCAGCGTTAGCGGGGGGCGCGGTACTGAAGCTTTCTTT. Residues: CSVSGGRGTEAFF.

The chain combines TRBV6-5 with TRBJ1-1; no firm D call. Germline CDR1 MNHEY, CDR2 SVGAGI. Trimming pared 2 bases from V and 0 bases from J, leaving 4 bases between. The CDR3 spans 13 residues. CDR3 loop: CASSYELNTEAFF. CDR3 nucleotides: TGTGCCAGCAGTTACGAGCTGAACACTGAAGCTTTCTTT.

This clone has just one count. The rearrangement uses TRBV29-1 and TRBJ1-1; perhaps TRBD1 as D (5 bases). From germline, CDR1 is SQVTM and CDR2 ANQGSEA. The CDR3 loop spans 14 amino acids. The V end was cut by 6 bases, the J end by 6 bases, with 20 bases between. The CDR3 spells CSVLSEAPGAEAFF. In nucleotides, the CDR3 is TGCAGCGTGCTCAGTGAAGCCCCGGGGGCTGAAGCTTTCTTT.

The genes are TRBV29-1 and TRBJ1-1; the D is unclear. The CDR3 runs to 10 residues. Germline-derived CDR1 and CDR2 are SQVTM and ANQGSEA. The ends were cut back, 7 bases at V and 6 bases at J, with 9 bases in the middle. In DNA form, the CDR3 reads TGCAGCGCCGGCGAGGCTGAAGCTTTCTTT. It encodes CSAGEAEAFF.

The rearrangement joins TRBV29-1 to TRBJ2-1, with unresolved D. The length of the CDR3 is 13 residues. Germline V lookup: CDR1 SQVTM, CDR2 ANQGSEA. V was clipped by 5 bases and J by 5 bases, with 13 bases between them. CDR3 sequence: CSVSMTVNNEQFF. The CDR3 DNA reads as TGCAGCGTTTCTATGACGGTCAACAATGAGCAGTTCTTC.

The chain recombines TRBV29-1 with TRBJ1-1; 7 bases line up with TRBD1. Trimming cost V 5 bases and J 5 bases; bases outside gene matches: 5. This CDR3 has 12 residues. CDR1 is SQVTM and CDR2 is ANQGSEA in the germline V gene. The CDR3 DNA is TGCAGCGTTACAGGGGAGGGTACTGAAGCTTTCTTT. Protein: CSVTGEGTEAFF. Full variable domain (rest looked up from reference TRBV29-1 and TRBJ1-1): SAVISQKPSRDICQRGTSLTIQCQVDSQVTMMFWYRQQPGQSLTLIATANQGSEATYESGFVIDKFPISRPNLTFSTLTVSNMSPEDSSIYLCSVTGEGTEAFFGQGTRLTVV.

The genes are TRBV30 and TRBJ1-5; no clear D. The CDR3 extends over 16 amino acids. The germline V gene encodes CDR1 GTSNPN and CDR2 SVGIG (reference sequence). V lost 1 base, J lost 3 bases, and 16 bases lay in between. CDR3 in amino acids: CAWSAHFGVLNQPQHF. DNA for the CDR3: TGTGCCTGGAGTGCGCATTTTGGGGTGCTCAATCAGCCCCAGCATTTT.

This CDR3 reads CASRGDTRETQYF. Here the CDR3 DNA reads TGTGCCAGCAGGGGGGACACGCGGGAGACCCAGTACTTC. The chain combines TRBV6-1 with TRBJ2-5; D perhaps matches TRBD1 (6 bases). This CDR3 comprises 13 residues. The germline V gene has CDR1 MNHNS and CDR2 SASEGT. Deletions cut 6 bases from V and 5 bases from J, with 13 bases between.

CDR3 sequence reads: CASSNGVSSYEQYF. The CDR3 nucleotides read TGCGCCAGCAGTAACGGAGTAAGCTCCTACGAGCAGTACTTC. This sequence joins TRBV10-2 and TRBJ2-7, with unresolved D. Trimming removed 5 bases at V and 0 bases at J, with 11 bases between. Germline assignment: CDR1 WSHSY and CDR2 SAAADI. The CDR3 has 14 amino acids.

This clone was found once. This rearrangement joins TRBV30 to TRBJ1-2; D remains unclear. The CDR3 extends over 12 amino acids. Germline loops: CDR1 GTSNPN, CDR2 SVGIG (reference sequence). V shed 4 bases and J shed 8 bases, with 14 bases lying between them. The CDR3 nucleotides read TGTGCCTGGACCTCTAGGCCAGGAGGCTACACCTTC. Its protein is CAWTSRPGGYTF.

This clone was found a few times. V usage is TRBV7-8 and J usage is TRBJ2-7; D unresolved. Germline lookup yields CDR1 SGHVS and CDR2 FQNEAQ. The CDR3 is 13 residues long. Trimming shortened V by 1 base and J by 3 bases, and 7 bases separated the two germline ends. CDR3 sequence (DNA): TGTGCCAGCAGCTTAGGGCAGTACTACGAGCAGTACTTC. Its translation is CASSLGQYYEQYF.

Here the CDR3 reads CASSTGGRALQYF. The CDR3 bases are TGTGCCAGCAGCACAGGGGGACGAGCGTTGCAGTACTTC. This rearrangement joins TRBV25-1 to TRBJ2-7; 8 bases map to TRBD1. V shed 6 bases, J shed 9 bases, and the junction held 10 bases outside the gene matches. Germline loops: CDR1 MGHDK, CDR2 SYGVNS. CDR3 size: 13 residues.

DNA of the CDR3: TGTGCCAGTAGGAGGACTAGCGGGGGCTCTGGGGCCAACGTCCTGACTTTC. It yields the protein CASRRTSGGSGANVLTF. The chain recombines TRBV19 with TRBJ2-6; TRBD2 matches 13 bases. The V and J ends lost 6 bases and 0 bases, in that order; junction bases with no gene match: 2. This CDR3 has 17 amino acids. Germline lookup yields CDR1 LNHDA and CDR2 SQIVND (reference sequence).

This sequence joins TRBV5-6 and TRBJ2-7; possible D gene TRBD1, 5 bases. Trimming cost V 0 bases and J 2 bases, with 15 bases left between them. CDR1 is SGHDT and CDR2 is YYEEEE in the germline V gene. CDR3 length: 16 amino acids. This CDR3 is CASSLVDRTQPYEQYF. Here the CDR3 DNA reads TGTGCCAGCAGCTTGGTAGACAGAACTCAACCCTACGAGCAGTACTTC.

This clone showed up just a few times. The chain uses TRBV29-1 and TRBJ2-1; 9 bases align to TRBD1. Losses at the gene ends were 4 bases for V and 14 bases for J; bases not matched to a gene: 12. The CDR3 runs 13 residues. CDR1 and CDR2 from the germline V gene are SQVTM and ANQGSEA. CDR3 sequence reads: CSVGNRPGTGKFF. CDR3 in DNA: TGCAGCGTTGGTAACCGTCCCGGGACAGGGAAGTTCTTC.

The rearrangement uses TRBV5-6 and TRBJ1-1; D not certain. This CDR3 contains 13 residues. V was cut by 1 base and J by 6 bases, with 10 bases left in between. Germline V gene data show CDR1 as SGHDT and CDR2 as YYEEEE. The CDR3 DNA reads TGTGCCAGCAGCTTGATTCGTCCGGCTGAAGCTTTCTTT. The encoded protein is CASSLIRPAEAFF.

The V and J genes are TRBV2 and TRBJ1-1; 8 positions match TRBD1. CDR1 is SNHLY, CDR2 FYNNEI, per germline. V was pared by 7 bases and J by 0 bases, with 4 bases of the junction left unmatched. This CDR3 has 14 residues. CDR3 nucleotide sequence: TGTGCCAGCATTCAACAGGGGGTGAACACTGAAGCTTTCTTT. Translation gives CASIQQGVNTEAFF. Variable domain in full (rest from reference TRBV2 and TRBJ1-1): EPEVTQTPSHQVTQMGQEVILRCVPISNHLYFYWYRQILGQKVEFLVSFYNNEISEKSEIFDDQFSVERPDGSNFTLKIRSTKLEDSAMYFCASIQQGVNTEAFFGQGTRLTVV.

The chain is built from TRBV11-3 and TRBJ1-2, with unresolved D. The CDR3 covers 13 residues. V dropped 0 bases and J dropped 8 bases, with 10 bases sitting between them. Per germline, CDR1 SGHNT and CDR2 YENEEA. CDR3 amino acids: CASSLEAGYGYTF. The CDR3 coding sequence is TGTGCCAGCAGCTTAGAGGCAGGTTACGGCTACACCTTC. The variable domain in full, with the rest retrieved from reference TRBV11-3 and TRBJ1-2, is EAGVVQSPRYKIIEKKQPVAFWCNPISGHNTLYWYLQNLGQGPELLIRYENEEAVDDSQLPKDRFSAERLKGVDSTLKIQPAELGDSAVYLCASSLEAGYGYTFGSGTRLTVV.

This clone was counted only a few times. The chain carries TRBV6-6 and TRBJ1-2, with 9 bases that match TRBD1. The CDR3 sequence is 13 residues long. V was pared by 9 bases and J by 3 bases, with 5 bases of the junction left unmatched. The germline V gene encodes CDR1 MNHNY and CDR2 SVGAGI (reference sequence). The CDR3 reads CASNRGPYYGYTF. CDR3 DNA sequence: TGTGCCAGTAACAGGGGGCCATACTATGGCTACACCTTC.

The chain employs TRBV5-5 and TRBJ2-5; a weak D match, TRBD1 (5 bases). Trimming cost V 1 base and J 5 bases, with 18 bases left between them. The CDR3 spans 16 residues. Germline V gives CDR1 SGHKS, CDR2 YYEKEE (reference sequence). CDR3 residues: CASSLPGSRGTETQYF. CDR3 nucleotide sequence: TGTGCCAGCAGCTTGCCCGGGTCTAGGGGTACGGAGACCCAGTACTTC.